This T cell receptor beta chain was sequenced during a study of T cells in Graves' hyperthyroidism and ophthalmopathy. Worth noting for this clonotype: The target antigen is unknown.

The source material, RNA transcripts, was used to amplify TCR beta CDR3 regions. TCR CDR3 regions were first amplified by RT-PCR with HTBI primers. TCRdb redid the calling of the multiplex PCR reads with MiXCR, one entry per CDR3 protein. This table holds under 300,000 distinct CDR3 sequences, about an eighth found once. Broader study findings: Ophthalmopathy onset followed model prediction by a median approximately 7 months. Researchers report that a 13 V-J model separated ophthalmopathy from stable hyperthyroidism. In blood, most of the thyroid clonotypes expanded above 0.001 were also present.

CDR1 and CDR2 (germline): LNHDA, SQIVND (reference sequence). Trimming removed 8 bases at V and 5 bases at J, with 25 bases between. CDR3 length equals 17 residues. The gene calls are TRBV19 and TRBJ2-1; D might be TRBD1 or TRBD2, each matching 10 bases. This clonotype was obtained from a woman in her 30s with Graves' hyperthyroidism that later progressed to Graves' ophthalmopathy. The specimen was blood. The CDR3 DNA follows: TGTGCCAGTGAGGACAGGGGGAGCGGGAGGGCCCACAATGAGCAGTTCTTC. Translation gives CASEDRGSGRAHNEQFF.